This TCR beta chain appears in the sequencing data of a study of blood T cells in healthy people across ages. Overall study context: About one barcoded beta molecule per two T cells was captured by template switching.

Researchers isolated at least 6.5 million PBMCs per sample. The germline CDR1 and CDR2 sequences are SGHDT and YYEEEE. The CDR3 length is 13 residues. A word on this clonotype: The antigen is undetermined.

A second about 7 to 11 cycle PCR used barcoded and J-beta primers. Tagging of each cDNA molecule was performed by a template-switch adaptor with 12 random nucleotides. TCRdb analysed the 5' RACE reads with MiXCR anew, one entry per CDR3 protein. The sample holds 1.5 million or so distinct CDR3 sequences; about 43% are singletons and the top ten take 7.9%. Overall study findings and caveats: Estimates based on one million T cells were treated as lower bounds.

The sequenced sample was blood. The clonotype was recovered from a woman between 18 and 30 years old in good health. The rearrangement uses TRBV5-6 and TRBJ2-1; possibly TRBD2 for D (6 bases). TRBJ2-7 matches the DNA end more closely, so the J call is doubtful. In nucleotides, the CDR3 is TGTGCCAGCAGAACGTGGGGGGTCCACGAGCAGTACTTC. Encoded protein: CASRTWGVHEQYF.